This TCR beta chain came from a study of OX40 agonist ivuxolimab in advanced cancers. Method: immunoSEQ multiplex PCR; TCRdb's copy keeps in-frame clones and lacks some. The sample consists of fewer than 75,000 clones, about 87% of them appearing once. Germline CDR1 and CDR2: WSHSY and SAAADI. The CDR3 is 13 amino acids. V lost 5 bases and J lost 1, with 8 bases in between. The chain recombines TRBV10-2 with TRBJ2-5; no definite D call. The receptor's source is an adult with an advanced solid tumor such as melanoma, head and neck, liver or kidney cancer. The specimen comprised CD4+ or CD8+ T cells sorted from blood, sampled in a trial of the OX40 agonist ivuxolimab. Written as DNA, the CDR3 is TGCGCCAGCAGTAACAGCCGCCAAGAGACCCAGTACTTC. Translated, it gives CASSNSRQETQYF.